What follows are 32 T cell receptor beta chains derived from one specimen sequenced in a study of blood T cell repertoires in COVID-19. Here immunoSEQ multiplex PCR was the method, and the copy in TCRdb shows in-frame clones only, minus some. The data show around 140,000 clones, roughly 79% seen once. The material sequenced was PBMCs or T cells enriched from blood (not recorded which). These receptor sequences come from a woman in her forties or fifties who had recovered from COVID-19.

This chain joins TRBV11-3 and TRBJ1-4; D gene unclear. V lost 4 bases and J lost 6, with 6 bases in between. Germline loops: CDR1 SGHNT, CDR2 YENEEA. The CDR3 has 12 residues. The CDR3 nucleotides read TGTGCCAGCAGCTCCACGGATGAAAAACTGTTTTTT. Translating gives CASSSTDEKLFF.

The J gene is TRBJ1-2, the V gene TRBV10-3; TRBD1 agrees at 9 bases. V shed 10 bases and J 6 bases; nucleotides not matched to a gene: 9. Germline V CDR1 and CDR2: ENHRY, SYGVKD. This CDR3 has 13 residues. CDR3 residues: CATRAGTGNGYTF. Written as DNA, the CDR3 is TGTGCCACACGAGCCGGGACAGGGAATGGCTACACCTTC.

The chain joins TRBV20-1 to TRBJ1-5; 10 bases line up with TRBD1. Looked up from germline, CDR1 is DFQATT and CDR2 is SNEGSKA (reference sequence). This CDR3 is 13 amino acids long. J was trimmed by 5 bases and V by 3 bases; bases with no gene match: 1. The CDR3 protein is CSASGTGDQPQHF. CDR3 bases: TGCAGTGCTAGTGGGACAGGGGATCAGCCCCAGCATTTT.

As regards this clone: This could be a read error, since a much larger clone is one nucleotide away. The chain is built from TRBV19 and TRBJ2-7; 7 positions agree with TRBD1. Germline V gene lookup returns CDR1 LNHDA and CDR2 SQIVND (reference sequence). The length of the CDR3 is 15 residues. With V trimmed by 1 base and J by 0 bases, 3 bases remained unmatched. The chain's CDR3 is CASSIGGTDSYEQYF. Here the CDR3 DNA reads TGTGCCAGTAGTATAGGGGGGACAGACTCCTACGAGCAGTACTTC.

The chain carries TRBV27 and TRBJ1-2; TRBD1 aligns across 12 bases. CDR1 and CDR2 from the germline V gene are MNHEY and SMNVEV (reference sequence). This CDR3 region has 16 residues. With V trimmed by 7 bases and J by 4 bases, 10 bases remained unmatched. This CDR3 reads CASNPSGTGGGYGYTF. The CDR3 DNA reads TGTGCCAGCAATCCATCCGGGACAGGGGGCGGCTATGGCTACACCTTC.

J is TRBJ1-6 and V is TRBV6-2 or TRBV6-3, with TRBD1 as a possible D gene (6 bases). This CDR3 comprises 14 residues. The V end lost 6 bases, the J end lost 7 bases, and 13 bases lay between the germline ends. Germline CDR1 and CDR2: MNHEY and SVGEGT. CDR3 region: CASSLQGRNSPLHF. As DNA, the CDR3 is TGTGCCAGCAGCCTACAGGGTAGGAATTCACCCCTCCACTTT.

DNA of the CDR3: TGTGCCAGCAGCTTAAAGACAGACTACGAGCAGTACTTC. This sequence encodes CASSLKTDYEQYF. J is TRBJ2-7 and V is TRBV7-6; D may be TRBD1 (5 bases). Germline assignment: CDR1 SGHVS and CDR2 FNYEAQ. The V gene lost 2 bases and the J gene lost 3 bases, with 8 bases spanning the gap. The CDR3 has 13 amino acids.

The J gene is TRBJ1-5, the V gene TRBV6-1; maybe TRBD1 (5 bases). Trimming shortened V by 3 bases and J by 8 bases, and 11 bases separated the two germline ends. CDR3 length: 13 residues. From germline, CDR1 is MNHNS and CDR2 SASEGT. This chain's CDR3 is CASSDGGREPQHF. As DNA, the CDR3 is TGTGCCAGCAGTGACGGGGGTCGTGAGCCCCAGCATTTT.

The chain is built from TRBV27 and TRBJ2-7, with D tentatively TRBD1 (5 bases). Germline CDR1 reads MNHEY; CDR2 reads SMNVEV (reference sequence). This CDR3 is 16 amino acids long. Deletions cut 0 bases from V and 2 bases from J, with 14 bases between. The CDR3 DNA follows: TGTGCCAGCAGTTTATCGAGCCAGGGTGGAGCCTACGAGCAGTACTTC. Translating gives CASSLSSQGGAYEQYF.

This rearrangement joins TRBV7-8 to TRBJ2-7, with 11 bases fitting TRBD2. CDR1 and CDR2 (germline): SGHVS, FQNEAQ. The ends lost 2 bases at V and 9 bases at J; junction bases unmatched: 15. The CDR3 is 17 residues long. CDR3 DNA sequence: TGTGCCAGCAGCTTAATGATTGGGCTAGCGGGGGGTGGATGGCAGTACTTC. It is translated as CASSLMIGLAGGGWQYF.

CDR3 loop: CASSSGNNSPLHF. CDR3 bases: TGTGCCAGCAGCTCAGGCAATAATTCACCCCTCCACTTT. This chain joins TRBV13 and TRBJ1-6; D is unclear. Germline V gives CDR1 PRHDT, CDR2 FYEKMQ (reference sequence). Trimming took 4 bases from V and 5 from J, leaving 6 bases between them. The CDR3 is 13 residues long.

The chain is built from TRBV19 and TRBJ2-4; TRBD1 matches 9 bases. The J segment lost 8 bases and the V segment lost 4 bases, leaving 9 bases of the junction unmatched. The germline gives CDR1 LNHDA, CDR2 SQIVND (reference sequence). This CDR3 has 15 amino acids. In nucleotides, the CDR3 is TGTGCCAGTAGTACCAGTACAGGGGGCGCACACATTCAGTACTTC. Translated: CASSTSTGGAHIQYF.

This clone was seen just once. The rearrangement uses TRBV13 and TRBJ2-7; 10 bases align to TRBD2. This CDR3 region has 15 residues. Germline CDR1 PRHDT, CDR2 FYEKMQ (reference sequence). The V gene end was trimmed by 4 bases and the J gene end by 4 bases; junction bases not matched to a gene: 7. CDR3 nucleotides: TGTGCCAGCAGCTCTCCTAGCGGGAGTTCGTACGAGCAGTACTTC. Translation gives CASSSPSGSSYEQYF.

The V call is TRBV9, the J call TRBJ1-1; the D is unclear. Germline V gene sequence: CDR1 SGDLS, CDR2 YYNGEE. The CDR3 totals 13 residues. The V end was cut by 4 bases, the J end by 5 bases, with 12 bases between. The CDR3 sequence: CASSPSGGTEAFF. The CDR3 nucleotides read TGTGCCAGCAGCCCCTCAGGTGGGACTGAAGCTTTCTTT.

This sequence joins TRBV19 and TRBJ1-3, with a tentative D call TRBD1 (5 bases). This CDR3 region has 15 residues. From germline, CDR1 is LNHDA and CDR2 SQIVND (reference sequence). V was shortened by 6 bases and J by 1 base, with 13 bases between the two germline ends. The CDR3 region has the DNA TGTGCCAGTAGGCTGACAGCGACATCTGGAAACACCATATATTTT. Protein product: CASRLTATSGNTIYF.

The count of this clone is one. This rearrangement joins TRBV15 to TRBJ1-5, with no clear D. V was cut by 0 bases and J by 3 bases, with 9 bases left in between. The germline gives CDR1 LNHNV, CDR2 YYDKDF (reference sequence). The CDR3 is made up of 15 amino acids. The CDR3 DNA reads TGTGCCACCAGCAGAGATCGACACCCCAATCAGCCCCAGCATTTT. Translation: CATSRDRHPNQPQHF.

The V gene is TRBV10-3, the J gene TRBJ1-4, with TRBD1 as a possible D gene (5 bases). Germline V gene sequence: CDR1 ENHRY, CDR2 SYGVKD. CDR3 length equals 15 residues. Between the trimmed V and J ends, which lost 3 bases and 2 bases, there was a span of 10 bases. CDR3 sequence (DNA): TGTGCCATCAGTGACCTGGGGGGGACTAATGAAAAACTGTTTTTT. It is translated as CAISDLGGTNEKLFF.

This clone rates as medium-sized. V and J are TRBV19 and TRBJ2-7; TRBD2 matches at 12 bases. The germline V gene has CDR1 LNHDA and CDR2 SQIVND (reference sequence). There are 14 residues in the CDR3. V trimming: 5 bases; J trimming: 2 bases; junction bases outside the gene matches: 1. In DNA form, the CDR3 reads TGTGCCAGTAGTCCTAGCGGGAGGGCCTACGAGCAGTACTTC. Translated, it gives CASSPSGRAYEQYF.

The chain carries TRBV5-6 and TRBJ1-1; D is perhaps TRBD1 (5 bases). This CDR3 is built from 14 residues. V was trimmed by 3 bases and J by 0 bases, leaving 9 bases between them. The germline V gene has CDR1 SGHDT and CDR2 YYEEEE. In nucleotides, the CDR3 is TGTGCCAGCAGCTCAGGGTCCCTGAACACTGAAGCTTTCTTT. Translation gives CASSSGSLNTEAFF.

The chain joins TRBV10-1 to TRBJ2-3; D might be TRBD1 (6 bases). Per the germline V gene, CDR1 is WNHNN and CDR2 is SYGVQD (reference sequence). The V and J ends lost 2 bases and 3 bases respectively, with 9 bases between them. CDR3 length: 14 residues. The DNA for the CDR3 is TGCGCCAGCAGTGAGAGCCAGGGGACAGATACGCAGTATTTT. It specifies CASSESQGTDTQYF.

The chain links TRBV4-1 to TRBJ2-3, with 8 bases identical to TRBD2. Germline CDR1 reads MGHRA; CDR2 reads YSYEKL. The V and J ends lost 0 bases and 6 bases, in that order; junction bases with no gene match: 8. The CDR3 totals 16 residues. CDR3 residues: CASSQEGTRGFDTQYF. The CDR3 DNA follows: TGCGCCAGCAGCCAAGAAGGGACTAGGGGTTTTGATACGCAGTATTTT.

This chain links TRBV7-8 with TRBJ2-1; 13 nucleotides align to TRBD2. This CDR3 comprises 16 residues. J was trimmed by 0 bases and V by 6 bases; bases with no gene match: 2. In germline, CDR1 is SGHVS, CDR2 FQNEAQ. CDR3 in DNA: TGTGCCAGCAGAAGGACTAGCGGGAGCTCCTACAATGAGCAGTTCTTC. Translation: CASRRTSGSSYNEQFF.

The chain combines TRBV2 with TRBJ2-7; 9 bases are shared with TRBD2. Unmatched junction bases numbered 12, after V lost 6 bases and J lost 3 bases. Germline V lookup: CDR1 SNHLY, CDR2 FYNNEI. The CDR3 covers 16 residues. CDR3 residues: CASSPELAGSGYEQYF. CDR3 DNA: TGTGCCAGCAGCCCCGAACTAGCGGGTTCCGGCTACGAGCAGTACTTC.

This clone came up a few times. V and J are TRBV3-1 (or the pseudogene TRBV3-2) and TRBJ1-5; 9 nucleotides line up with TRBD1. The CDR3 sequence is 16 residues long. Germline CDR1 LGHDT, CDR2 YNNKEL (reference sequence). The junction had 10 bases not matched to a gene; V was cut back by 6 bases and J by 4 bases. As DNA, the CDR3 is TGTGCCAGCAGTCTCGGGACAGGGCCCATTAATCAGCCCCAGCATTTT. As protein: CASSLGTGPINQPQHF.

This chain joins TRBV6-5 and TRBJ1-2, with 9 bases matching TRBD1. With 2 bases clipped from V and 5 bases from J, the junction kept 9 bases outside the gene matches. Germline CDR1 reads MNHEY; CDR2 reads SVGAGI. The CDR3 runs to 16 residues. The CDR3 reads CASSYLDRGTAYGYTF. The DNA for the CDR3 is TGTGCCAGCAGTTACCTGGACAGGGGCACCGCTTATGGCTACACCTTC.

The chain uses TRBV5-1 and TRBJ2-7; a weak D match, TRBD1 (6 bases). The CDR3 has 14 residues. V was cut by 3 bases and J by 0 bases, with 10 bases left in between. CDR1 and CDR2 (germline): SGHRS, YFSETQ. The CDR3 region has the DNA TGCGCCAGCAGCTCATCAGGGGACTCCTACGAGCAGTACTTC. Amino acid sequence: CASSSSGDSYEQYF. The full variable domain, with the rest looked up from reference TRBV5-1 and TRBJ2-7, is KAGVTQTPRYLIKTRGQQVTLSCSPISGHRSVSWYQQTPGQGLQFLFEYFSETQRNKGNFPGRFSGRQFSNSRSEMNVSTLELGDSALYLCASSSSGDSYEQYFGPGTRLTVT.

The rearrangement joins TRBV28 to TRBJ1-6; 7 bases fit TRBD1. Germline-derived CDR1 and CDR2 are MDHEN and SYDVKM. The CDR3 length is 16 residues. J lost 5 bases, V lost 4 bases, and 8 bases had no gene match. CDR3 coding DNA: TGTGCCAGCAGTTCCTTCTCGGGACAGCATAATTCACCCCTCCACTTT. This translates into CASSSFSGQHNSPLHF. Based on the CDR3 plus reference TRBV28 and TRBJ1-6, the full variable domain is DVKVTQSSRYLVKRTGEKVFLECVQDMDHENMFWYRQDPGLGLRLIYFSYDVKMKEKGDIPEGYSVSREKKERFSLILESASTNQTSMYLCASSSFSGQHNSPLHFGNGTRLTVT.

The chain combines TRBV7-9 with TRBJ1-2; 9 bases line up with TRBD1. CDR1 is SEHNR and CDR2 is FQNEAQ in the germline V gene (reference sequence). CDR3 length: 18 residues. Trimming at V came to 2 bases and at J to 2 bases, leaving 12 bases not matched to a gene. In DNA, the CDR3 is TGTGCCAGCAGCTTAAGGGCCTCCGGGACAGGGATCAACTATGGCTACACCTTC. It yields the protein CASSLRASGTGINYGYTF.

The chain couples TRBV4-1 to TRBJ2-1; 8 bases align to TRBD2. In germline, CDR1 is MGHRA, CDR2 YSYEKL. This CDR3 is 15 amino acids long. With 4 bases clipped from V and 10 bases from J, the junction kept 12 bases outside the gene matches. The CDR3: CASSPPGLASDEQFF. The CDR3 DNA follows: TGCGCCAGCAGCCCACCAGGACTAGCATCCGACGAGCAGTTCTTC.

This chain links TRBV28 with TRBJ2-7; TRBD1 matches 9 bases. The CDR3 length is 15 residues. Trimming removed 4 bases from V and 5 bases from J; junction bases left unmatched: 9. In germline, CDR1 is MDHEN, CDR2 SYDVKM. The CDR3 region is CASSWGQGPTDEQYF. CDR3 bases: TGTGCCAGCAGTTGGGGACAGGGACCTACGGACGAGCAGTACTTC.

The chain carries TRBV9 and TRBJ2-3; TRBD2 aligns across 11 bases. The CDR3 spans 17 residues. The V and J ends lost 0 bases and 6 bases, in that order; junction bases with no gene match: 9. Germline V gene sequence: CDR1 SGDLS, CDR2 YYNGEE. The CDR3 region is CASSVARLAGGPDTQYF. DNA of the CDR3: TGTGCCAGCAGCGTAGCTCGGCTAGCGGGAGGACCCGATACGCAGTATTTT.

The rearrangement uses TRBV18 and TRBJ1-5, with D maybe TRBD1 (6 bases). Trimming stripped 6 bases from V and 6 bases from J, with 18 bases between. The CDR3 contains 15 residues. CDR1 and CDR2 from the germline V gene are KGHSH and LQKENI. The CDR3 bases are TGTGCCAGCTCCCCCGGCGGGGGGGCAAGTCAGCCCCAGCATTTT. Translating gives CASSPGGGASQPQHF.